This T cell receptor beta chain emerged from a study of identical twins. General observations from the study: With beta out-of-frame sequences, excess sharing by twins was weaker. Fewer insertions were carried by abundant cord blood beta clonotypes, but none was seen in memory repertoires.

TCRdb itself ran the 5' RACE reads through MiXCR, one entry per CDR3 protein. The sample consists of some 730,000 distinct CDR3 sequences, about 18% of them appearing once. This clonotype turned up a few times. Its target is not known. CDR3 length equals 13 residues. V was cut by 2 bases and J by 7 bases, with 10 bases left in between. Per the germline V gene, CDR1 is SGHRS and CDR2 is YFSETQ. This same sample was also taken into another study, of T cells expressing NK-cell markers. As that report states: HCMV specificity of the expanded NKG2C+ T cell clones stayed unclear.

Sequencing was carried out using PBMCs. This receptor was taken from a woman younger than 30 in good health. V is TRBV5-1 and J is TRBJ2-4, with unresolved D. This CDR3 reads CASSLEGTNIQYF. The CDR3 DNA sequence: TGCGCCAGCAGCTTAGAAGGAACGAACATTCAGTACTTC.